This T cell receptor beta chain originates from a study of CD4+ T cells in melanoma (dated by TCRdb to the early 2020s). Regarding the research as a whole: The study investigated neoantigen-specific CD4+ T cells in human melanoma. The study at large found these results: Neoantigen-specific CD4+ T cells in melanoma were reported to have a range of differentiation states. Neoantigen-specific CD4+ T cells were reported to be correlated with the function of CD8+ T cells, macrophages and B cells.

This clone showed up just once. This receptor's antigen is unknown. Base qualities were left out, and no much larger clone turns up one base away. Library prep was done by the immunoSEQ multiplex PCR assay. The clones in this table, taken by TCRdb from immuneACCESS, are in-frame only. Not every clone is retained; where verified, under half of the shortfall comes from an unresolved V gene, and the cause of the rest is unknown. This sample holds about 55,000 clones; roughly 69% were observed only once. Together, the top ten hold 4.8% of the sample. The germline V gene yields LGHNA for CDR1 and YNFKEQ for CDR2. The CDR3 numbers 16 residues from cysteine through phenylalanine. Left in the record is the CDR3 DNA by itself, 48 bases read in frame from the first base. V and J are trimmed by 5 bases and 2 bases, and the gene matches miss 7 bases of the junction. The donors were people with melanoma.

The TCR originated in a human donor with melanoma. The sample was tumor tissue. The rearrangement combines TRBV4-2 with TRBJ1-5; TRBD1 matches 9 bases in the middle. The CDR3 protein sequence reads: CASSTGQGPGNQPQHF. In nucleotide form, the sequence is TGTGCCAGCAGCACGGGACAGGGCCCTGGCAATCAGCCCCAGCATTTT.